The 32 T cell receptor beta chains below come from one sample, sequenced in a study of T-cell memory formation after mild COVID-19. TCRdb itself ran the 5' RACE reads through MiXCR, one entry per CDR3 protein. The repertoire has 150,000 to 200,000 distinct CDR3 sequences, roughly 16% of them found once; the top ten carry 2% to 2.5%. The specimen was PBMCs or a T cell subset sorted from them (not recorded which). These receptors originate from an adult woman who had mild COVID-19 (a few samples of this study predate the infection). Cell type and time point are not known.

This clonotype has a handful of counts. The CDR3 bases are TGCGCCAGCAGTACCGGTGGTGGTGGAAACACCATATATTTT. This sequence encodes CASSTGGGGNTIYF. The chain is built from TRBV5-1 and TRBJ1-3; the D is unclear. The CDR3 consists of 14 residues. Per germline, CDR1 SGHRS and CDR2 YFSETQ. V shed 5 bases and J shed 3 bases, with 12 bases lying between them.

This clonotype came up a few times. V gene TRBV4-1 combines with J gene TRBJ2-1, with TRBD2 matching 12 bases. J gave up 12 bases and V 3 bases, and 12 bases lay outside the gene matches. Germline CDR1 MGHRA, CDR2 YSYEKL. The CDR3 has 16 residues. Here the CDR3 reads CASSQLASSGGAAQFF. The CDR3 DNA is TGCGCCAGCAGCCAGCTAGCGTCTAGCGGGGGGGCGGCGCAGTTCTTC.

The genes are TRBV7-8 and TRBJ1-5; D is unresolved. The germline V gene encodes CDR1 SGHVS and CDR2 FQNEAQ. The CDR3 covers 13 residues. V dropped 5 bases and J dropped 7 bases, with 12 bases sitting between them. In DNA, the CDR3 is TGTGCCAGCAGCCACGACCGGGCCCAGCCCCAGCATTTT. It encodes CASSHDRAQPQHF.

This clonotype was recorded a few times. The genes are TRBV6-2 or TRBV6-3 and TRBJ2-1; D might be TRBD1 (10 bases). The ends were cut back, 4 bases at V and 10 bases at J, with 17 bases in the middle. The germline gives CDR1 MNHEY, CDR2 SVGEGT. The length of the CDR3 is 14 residues. Written as DNA, the CDR3 is TGTGCCAGCAGTTTTCTAGCGGGACAGGGGGAGCAGTTCTTC. Translating it yields CASSFLAGQGEQFF.

The rearrangement uses TRBV5-4 and TRBJ2-3, with 7 bases fitting TRBD2. The CDR3 is made up of 16 amino acids. V lost 0 bases, J lost 3 bases, and 7 bases stayed unmatched. Germline loops: CDR1 SGHNT, CDR2 YYREEE (reference sequence). The CDR3 nucleotides are TGTGCCAGCAGCTTGGCTCCGGGTAGCGGGACAGATACGCAGTATTTT. It is translated as CASSLAPGSGTDTQYF.

Only a few counts were recorded for this clonotype. The rearrangement joins TRBV7-2 to TRBJ2-3, with 9 bases lining up with TRBD2. The CDR3 is made up of 18 amino acids. Germline lookup yields CDR1 SGHTA and CDR2 FQGNSA. The junction had 9 bases not matched to a gene; V was cut back by 2 bases and J by 0 bases. CDR3 sequence reads: CASSLIALAGTSTDTQYF. CDR3 nucleotide sequence: TGTGCCAGCAGCTTAATTGCCCTAGCGGGGACTAGCACAGATACGCAGTATTTT.

The CDR3 loop is CASSPSGSGSKSEQFF. CDR3 DNA sequence: TGTGCCAGCAGCCCAAGTGGTAGCGGGAGCAAGAGTGAGCAGTTCTTC. V and J are TRBV7-9 and TRBJ2-1; TRBD2 matches at 9 bases. Germline CDR1 is SEHNR and CDR2 is FQNEAQ (reference sequence). CDR3 size: 16 residues. The J segment lost 9 bases and the V segment lost 5 bases, leaving 14 bases of the junction unmatched.

This clonotype was seen repeatedly, ten times or more. V is TRBV3-1 and J is TRBJ2-2, with TRBD2 matching over 9 bases. V lost 5 bases and J lost 2; bases outside the gene matches: 9. There are 17 residues in the CDR3. Looked up from germline, CDR1 is LGHDT and CDR2 is YNNKEL (reference sequence). CDR3 nucleotide sequence: TGTGCCAGCAGCTTCGGCTCCGGGACTAGCAACACCGGGGAGCTGTTTTTT. It specifies CASSFGSGTSNTGELFF.

The CDR3 is CASSPSFGLDTQYF. In DNA form, the CDR3 reads TGTGCCAGCTCACCTTCATTCGGTTTGGATACGCAGTATTTT. This chain joins TRBV18 and TRBJ2-3; D gene unclear. The CDR3 runs 14 residues. Germline CDR1 reads KGHSH; CDR2 reads LQKENI. Trimming cost V 3 bases and J 6 bases, with 13 bases left between them.

This clonotype was detected ten times or more. The chain recombines TRBV29-1 with TRBJ1-2; TRBD1 agrees at 8 bases. The CDR3 contains 13 residues. Germline trimming cut 1 base from V and 5 bases from J; bases unmatched to any gene: 3. In germline, CDR1 is SQVTM, CDR2 ANQGSEA. In DNA form, the CDR3 reads TGCAGCGTTGAAGGGGACAGGTCGTATGGCTACACCTTC. This gives the protein CSVEGDRSYGYTF.

The V and J genes are TRBV6-2 or TRBV6-3 and TRBJ2-1; tentative D call: TRBD2 (6 bases). Between the trimmed V and J ends, which lost 6 bases and 5 bases, there was a span of 20 bases. CDR1 and CDR2 from the germline V gene are MNHEY and SVGEGT. The CDR3 is made up of 16 amino acids. In nucleotides, the CDR3 is TGTGCCAGCAGCACAAGGGACTCGCCAGCGAACAATGAGCAGTTCTTC. Protein sequence: CASSTRDSPANNEQFF.

This clonotype was observed a handful of times. The chain couples TRBV12-3 or TRBV12-4 to TRBJ1-4; a possible D gene is TRBD1 (5 bases). V dropped 4 bases and J dropped 8 bases, with 23 bases sitting between them. The CDR3 totals 17 residues. In DNA form, the CDR3 reads TGTGCCAGCAGTTCACCGGGACGGCCCATAATGAAAGAAAAACTGTTTTTT. Its translation is CASSSPGRPIMKEKLFF.

This clonotype has just a few counts. V usage is TRBV7-2 and J usage is TRBJ2-3, with TRBD1 matching 8 bases. Germline assignment: CDR1 SGHTA and CDR2 FQGNSA. V lost 3 bases and J lost 3; bases outside the gene matches: 14. CDR3 size: 18 residues. CDR3 nucleotide sequence: TGTGCCAGCAGCTTTCTACCACCTGGACAGGGAAGGACAGATACGCAGTATTTT. Its protein is CASSFLPPGQGRTDTQYF.

The genes are TRBV5-1 and TRBJ1-2; TRBD1 might be the D (5 bases). CDR1 is SGHRS and CDR2 is YFSETQ in the germline V gene. The CDR3 runs 15 residues. Trimming took off 2 bases at V and 4 bases at J, with 15 bases between the two ends. CDR3 sequence: CASSFDSLWGYGYTF. Here the CDR3 DNA reads TGCGCCAGCAGCTTTGACAGTTTGTGGGGCTATGGCTACACCTTC.

The chain joins TRBV2 to TRBJ2-1, with D perhaps matching TRBD1 or TRBD2 (5 bases each). Deletions cut 3 bases from V and 3 bases from J, with 15 bases between. Germline V gives CDR1 SNHLY, CDR2 FYNNEI. This CDR3 contains 16 residues. The DNA of the CDR3 is TGTGCCAGCAGTGACGAGGGCAGGGAGTACTACAATGAGCAGTTCTTC. It encodes CASSDEGREYYNEQFF. Complete variable domain (other parts from reference TRBV2 and TRBJ2-1): EPEVTQTPSHQVTQMGQEVILRCVPISNHLYFYWYRQILGQKVEFLVSFYNNEISEKSEIFDDQFSVERPDGSNFTLKIRSTKLEDSAMYFCASSDEGREYYNEQFFGPGTRLTVL.

A few counts support this clonotype. This CDR3 reads CASSLWDHTEAFF. CDR3 DNA: TGCGCCAGCAGCTTGTGGGACCACACTGAAGCTTTCTTT. The chain links TRBV5-1 to TRBJ1-1, with D perhaps matching TRBD1 (5 bases). Germline CDR1 reads SGHRS; CDR2 reads YFSETQ. The CDR3 is 13 amino acids. Trimming removed 1 base at V and 3 bases at J, with 7 bases between. Based on the CDR3 plus reference TRBV5-1 and TRBJ1-1, the full variable domain is KAGVTQTPRYLIKTRGQQVTLSCSPISGHRSVSWYQQTPGQGLQFLFEYFSETQRNKGNFPGRFSGRQFSNSRSEMNVSTLELGDSALYLCASSLWDHTEAFFGQGTRLTVV.

A few counts support this clonotype. V is TRBV7-9 and J is TRBJ2-3, with D possibly called TRBD1 or TRBD2 (5 bases each). Trimming stripped 1 base from V and 4 bases from J, with 9 bases between. The CDR3 has 14 residues. CDR1 and CDR2 from the germline V gene are SEHNR and FQNEAQ (reference sequence). The CDR3 DNA is TGTGCCAGCAGCTTAGGGGGACCGCCAGATACGCAGTATTTT. This encodes CASSLGGPPDTQYF.

The V gene is TRBV18, the J gene TRBJ2-2, with 7 bases fitting TRBD1. Germline CDR1 is KGHSH and CDR2 is LQKENI. V shed 5 bases, J shed 4 bases, and the junction held 7 bases outside the gene matches. The CDR3 contains 15 residues. Written as DNA, the CDR3 is TGTGCCAGCTCATCAGGACAGGCACTCACCGGGGAGCTGTTTTTT. Its translation is CASSSGQALTGELFF.

The table lists this clonotype with a few counts. The rearrangement links TRBV7-8 to TRBJ2-1; D perhaps matches TRBD1 (6 bases). The CDR3 is 12 residues long. Germline V gene lookup returns CDR1 SGHVS and CDR2 FQNEAQ. Trimming left V 5 bases short and J 12 bases short, with 14 bases between. Written as DNA, the CDR3 is TGTGCCAGCAGCCCCACAGGGATCAGGCAGTTCTTC. Its protein is CASSPTGIRQFF.

This chain joins TRBV6-4 and TRBJ1-4; D is unclear. The CDR3 runs to 13 residues. Trimming took off 0 bases at V and 10 bases at J, with 9 bases between the two ends. Looked up from germline, CDR1 is MRHNA and CDR2 is SNTAGT. This CDR3 reads CASSDSPGRKLFF. CDR3 DNA: TGTGCCAGCAGTGACTCTCCCGGGAGAAAACTGTTTTTT.

The sample holds a few counts of this clonotype. The V gene is TRBV15, the J gene TRBJ1-3; D is unresolved. Germline V CDR1 and CDR2: LNHNV, YYDKDF (reference sequence). There are 13 residues in the CDR3. V lost 6 bases and J 0 bases, leaving 6 bases between the germline ends. CDR3 DNA sequence: TGTGCCACCAGGTTTAGCTCTGGAAACACCATATATTTT. Encoded protein: CATRFSSGNTIYF. Filled out from reference TRBV15 and TRBJ1-3, the complete variable domain reads DAMVIQNPRYQVTQFGKPVTLSCSQTLNHNVMYWYQQKSSQAPKLLFHYYDKDFNNEADTPDNFQSRRPNTSFCFLDIRSPGLGDTAMYLCATRFSSGNTIYFGEGSWLTVV.

This clonotype has only a few counts. The chain links TRBV7-6 to TRBJ2-3; a possible D gene is TRBD2 (5 bases). The length of the CDR3 is 15 residues. CDR1 SGHVS and CDR2 FNYEAQ come from the germline V gene. The V and J ends lost 1 base and 0 bases respectively, with 8 bases between them. CDR3 sequence reads: CASSLVLGSTDTQYF. The CDR3 region has the DNA TGTGCCAGCAGCTTAGTACTAGGCAGCACAGATACGCAGTATTTT.

This clonotype occurred a few times. V usage is TRBV5-5 and J usage is TRBJ2-6, with no clear D. The CDR3 contains 15 residues. Per germline, CDR1 SGHKS and CDR2 YYEKEE (reference sequence). Trimming removed 5 bases at V and 0 bases at J, with 9 bases between. The CDR3 sequence is CASRIGHSGANVLTF. In DNA form, the CDR3 reads TGTGCCAGCAGAATTGGCCACTCTGGGGCCAACGTCCTGACTTTC.

This clonotype was counted only a few times. V gene TRBV4-2 combines with J gene TRBJ2-2; D is perhaps TRBD2 (6 bases). V was shortened by 1 base and J by 6 bases, with 18 bases between the two germline ends. CDR1 and CDR2 from the germline V gene are LGHNA and YNFKEQ. This CDR3 contains 17 residues. The CDR3 DNA follows: TGTGCCAGCAGCCAAGTTATGAGGAGGGAGCAAGCCGGGGAGCTGTTTTTT. The encoded protein is CASSQVMRREQAGELFF.

The chain combines TRBV6-5 with TRBJ2-6, with 8 positions matching TRBD1. The trim removed 5 bases at V and 0 bases at J, leaving 3 bases unmatched. CDR3 size: 16 residues. The V gene's germline CDR1 is MNHEY and CDR2 SVGAGI. The CDR3 DNA is TGTGCCAGCAGTAGGACAGGGAGCTCTGGGGCCAACGTCCTGACTTTC. Residues: CASSRTGSSGANVLTF.

The chain couples TRBV11-2 to TRBJ2-1; D ambiguous. With 4 bases removed from V and 7 bases from J, the gap between germline ends came to 8 bases. Per germline, CDR1 SGHAT and CDR2 FQNNGV. This CDR3 region has 12 residues. As DNA, the CDR3 is TGTGCCAGCAGCTCCTCCCGGAATGAGCAGTTCTTC. Protein sequence: CASSSSRNEQFF.

The J gene is TRBJ2-1, the V gene TRBV7-3; TRBD1 matches 12 bases. The germline V gene encodes CDR1 SGHTA and CDR2 FQGTGA. V lost 5 bases, J lost 4 bases, and 6 bases stayed unmatched. The CDR3 contains 16 residues. The chain's CDR3 is CASSTRDRGRYNEQFF. In nucleotides, the CDR3 is TGTGCCAGCAGCACTAGGGACAGGGGGCGTTACAATGAGCAGTTCTTC.

This clonotype was seen only a few times. The chain carries TRBV6-6 and TRBJ2-7; D unclear. The CDR3 contains 12 residues. CDR1 is MNHNY, CDR2 SVGAGI, per germline (reference sequence). The V and J ends lost 4 bases and 3 bases respectively, with 7 bases between them. As DNA, the CDR3 is TGTGCCAGCAGTTCTTTCCTCTACGAGCAGTACTTC. Its translation: CASSSFLYEQYF.

There are a few counts of this clonotype. The CDR3, as DNA: TGTGCCAGCAGCCACTTTGGGACAGACATAGGACAGCCCCAGCATTTT. Its translation is CASSHFGTDIGQPQHF. The chain is built from TRBV4-2 and TRBJ1-5, with 7 bases identical to TRBD1. CDR1 LGHNA and CDR2 YNFKEQ come from the germline V gene. CDR3 length: 16 amino acids. V trimming: 3 bases; J trimming: 7 bases; junction bases outside the gene matches: 12.

The V gene is TRBV5-6, the J gene TRBJ1-6, with 7 bases fitting TRBD1. Germline CDR1 SGHDT, CDR2 YYEEEE. The CDR3 covers 14 residues. With 5 bases clipped from V and 9 bases from J, the junction kept 8 bases outside the gene matches. The CDR3 loop reads CASRSGTVGSPLHF. Written as DNA, the CDR3 is TGTGCCAGCAGATCGGGGACAGTTGGTTCACCCCTCCACTTT.

This rearrangement joins TRBV24-1 to TRBJ2-1, with a weak D call TRBD2 (5 bases). The CDR3 runs to 15 residues. V lost 5 bases and J 2 bases, leaving 12 bases between the germline ends. The V gene's germline CDR1 is KGHDR and CDR2 SFDVKD. The CDR3 DNA follows: TGTGCCACCAGTGGCGGACTGACCACCTACAATGAGCAGTTCTTC. This sequence encodes CATSGGLTTYNEQFF.

The sample holds a few counts of this clonotype. The chain is built from TRBV20-1 and TRBJ1-1; 7 bases line up with TRBD1. CDR1 and CDR2 from the germline V gene are DFQATT and SNEGSKA (reference sequence). Unmatched junction bases numbered 9, after V lost 5 bases and J lost 0 bases. The CDR3 length is 15 residues. The CDR3 nucleotides are TGCAGTGCTCTATTGCGACAGGGCCTGAACACTGAAGCTTTCTTT. It yields the protein CSALLRQGLNTEAFF.